The T cell receptor (beta chain) under discussion was sequenced for a study of identical twins. The CDR3 loop spans 14 amino acids. Germline CDR1 is DFQATT and CDR2 is SNEGSKA (reference sequence). Trimming removed 0 bases from V and 8 bases from J, with 13 bases in between. TCRdb re-called the 5' RACE reads through MiXCR, storing one row per CDR3 protein. The sample records more than 200,000 distinct CDR3 sequences, around 10% being singletons. Concerning this clonotype itself: Its antigen is not identified.

General study findings and limits: It was possible that invariant MAIT and iNKT cells partly confounded the zero-insertion analyses.

The clonotype was recovered from a woman between 18 and 29 years old in good health. The chain has TRBV20-1 and TRBJ1-4; TRBD1 might be the D (6 bases). The specimen sequenced was memory (CD45RO+) T cells sorted from blood. CDR3 in amino acids: CSARDDRGAEKLFF. For the CDR3, the DNA is TGCAGTGCTAGAGATGACCGGGGGGCCGAAAAACTGTTTTTT.